Detailed here is one T cell receptor (beta chain). Distinct nucleotide sequences in the sample also encode this CDR3. This specimen belongs to a study of blood T cell repertoires in COVID-19. Study overall: Samples came from the United States, Italy and Spain, spanning acute and convalescent COVID-19. T cells, B-cell-depleted T cells, or PBMCs provided the cDNA or gDNA that served as material.

Authors' processing steps: Amplification of reference gene primers was used by the study to estimate nucleated cell counts. Here immunoSEQ multiplex PCR was the method, and the copy in TCRdb shows in-frame clones only, minus some. The V and J calls and the clone size are those of that table, but D and trimming were determined from the DNA. The table includes some 350,000 clones, approximately 89% detected once. CDR3 length: 15 residues. V trimming: 2 bases; J trimming: 7 bases; junction bases outside the gene matches: 8. Germline V gene lookup returns CDR1 MNHEY and CDR2 SVGAGI. This TCR derives from a woman aged 18-30 years who had recovered from COVID-19. The material sequenced was peripheral blood. The chain employs TRBV6-5 and TRBJ2-1; 7 positions match TRBD2. DNA for the CDR3: TGTGCCAGCAGTTACGCGGGAGTAGCAAGGAATGAGCAGTTCTTC. Translated, it gives CASSYAGVARNEQFF.